The next 32 T cell receptor beta chains were all read from a single sample in a study of cytomegalovirus exposure and HLA in healthy donors. In the PCR, 60 Vbeta and 13 Jbeta primers were used. The protocol was immunoSEQ multiplex PCR, while the TCRdb copy is restricted to in-frame clones and leaves out a portion. This sample has about 99,000 clones, with over 65% found just once. The sequencing input was PBMCs. Every receptor here comes from a man in his forties in good health and CMV-seronegative.

The chain carries TRBV19 and TRBJ1-1, with a possible D match to TRBD1 (5 bases). Trimming pared 5 bases from V and 0 bases from J, leaving 10 bases between. Germline assignment: CDR1 LNHDA and CDR2 SQIVND (reference sequence). The CDR3 runs to 14 residues. The DNA of the CDR3 is TGTGCCAGTAGTGAAGCAGGGCTGAACACTGAAGCTTTCTTT. It translates to CASSEAGLNTEAFF. Complete variable domain (other parts from reference TRBV19 and TRBJ1-1): DGGITQSPKYLFRKEGQNVTLSCEQNLNHDAMYWYRQDPGQGLRLIYYSQIVNDFQKGDIAEGYSVSREKKESFPLTVTSAQKNPTAFYLCASSEAGLNTEAFFGQGTRLTVV.

This chain connects TRBV9 to TRBJ1-2; D might be TRBD1 (6 bases). V was pared by 3 bases and J by 4 bases, with 7 bases between. CDR1 and CDR2 from the germline V gene are SGDLS and YYNGEE. The CDR3 runs 12 residues. CDR3 sequence reads: CASSDRAYGYTF. The DNA of the CDR3 is TGTGCCAGCAGCGACAGGGCCTATGGCTACACCTTC.

This clone was observed a single time. CDR3 nucleotide sequence: TGCGCCAGCAGCCAAGAATCTAGGACAGAATTATATGGCTACACCTTC. Translating it yields CASSQESRTELYGYTF. V is TRBV4-1 and J is TRBJ1-2; a weak D match, TRBD1 (6 bases). CDR3 length equals 16 residues. Germline V gene data show CDR1 as MGHRA and CDR2 as YSYEKL. Trimming pared 0 bases from V and 5 bases from J, leaving 16 bases between.

J is TRBJ2-1 and V is TRBV28; tentative D call: TRBD2 (6 bases). This CDR3 is built from 14 residues. Germline V gives CDR1 MDHEN, CDR2 SYDVKM. Between the trimmed V and J ends, which lost 0 bases and 7 bases, there was a span of 10 bases. CDR3 region: CASSLWTSSNEQFF. In nucleotides, the CDR3 is TGTGCCAGCAGTTTATGGACTAGTAGTAATGAGCAGTTCTTC.

The V and J genes are TRBV30 and TRBJ1-1; the D is unclear. V shed 0 bases and J shed 7 bases, with 9 bases lying between them. The germline gives CDR1 GTSNPN, CDR2 SVGIG (reference sequence). The CDR3 is 12 amino acids. As DNA, the CDR3 is TGTGCCTGGAGTGTACTCGGGGTTGAAGCTTTCTTT. Translating gives CAWSVLGVEAFF.

DNA of the CDR3: TGTGCCAGCAGGGATACAGGTTTAATAAACACCATATATTTT. This gives the protein CASRDTGLINTIYF. The V gene is TRBV6-5, the J gene TRBJ1-3, with a possible D match to TRBD1 (5 bases). The CDR3 covers 14 residues. V was shortened by 6 bases and J by 6 bases, with 15 bases between the two germline ends. Germline CDR1 and CDR2: MNHEY and SVGAGI.

This chain uses TRBV5-6 with TRBJ1-1; 7 bases align to TRBD1. The CDR3 totals 15 residues. With V trimmed by 5 bases and J by 1 base, 8 bases remained unmatched. Germline values: CDR1 SGHDT, CDR2 YYEEEE. CDR3 region: CASSLPGTANTEAFF. The CDR3 bases are TGTGCCAGCAGTTTACCCGGGACAGCGAACACTGAAGCTTTCTTT.

The chain combines TRBV11-2 with TRBJ2-5, with no clear D. Germline V lookup: CDR1 SGHAT, CDR2 FQNNGV. This CDR3 is built from 13 residues. V shed 4 bases and J shed 4 bases, with 10 bases lying between them. The CDR3 loop reads CASSYELTETQYF. CDR3 DNA sequence: TGTGCCAGCAGCTACGAGTTAACAGAGACCCAGTACTTC. The whole variable domain, remainder taken from reference TRBV11-2 and TRBJ2-5, is EAGVAQSPRYKIIEKRQSVAFWCNPISGHATLYWYQQILGQGPKLLIQFQNNGVVDDSQLPKDRFSAERLKGVDSTLKIQPAKLEDSAVYLCASSYELTETQYFGPGTRLLVL.

The V and J genes are TRBV30 and TRBJ2-4; weak D call: TRBD1 (6 bases). The CDR3 contains 16 residues. Germline V gives CDR1 GTSNPN, CDR2 SVGIG (reference sequence). Trimming removed 0 bases at V and 0 bases at J, with 12 bases between. CDR3 amino acids: CAWSVGDTRAKNIQYF. CDR3 sequence (DNA): TGTGCCTGGAGTGTCGGGGACACCCGAGCCAAAAACATTCAGTACTTC.

V usage is TRBV10-3 and J usage is TRBJ1-2; 11 nucleotides agree with TRBD1. Germline trimming cut 11 bases from V and 7 bases from J; bases unmatched to any gene: 12. The V gene's germline CDR1 is ENHRY and CDR2 SYGVKD. The CDR3 loop spans 14 amino acids. In DNA, the CDR3 is TGTGCCGGAAGAGGGACAGGGGGTATAACTGGCTACACCTTC. Amino acids: CAGRGTGGITGYTF.

The chain couples TRBV11-2 to TRBJ1-1; 7 bases map to TRBD1. The V gene's germline CDR1 is SGHAT and CDR2 FQNNGV. The CDR3 length is 14 residues. J lost 5 bases, V lost 5 bases, and 8 bases had no gene match. CDR3 amino acids: CASSPDRVGTEAFF. In DNA form, the CDR3 reads TGTGCCAGCAGCCCCGACAGGGTTGGAACTGAAGCTTTCTTT.

The rearrangement uses TRBV2 and TRBJ2-5, with TRBD1 matching over 7 bases. The J call may be in error: the DNA end matches TRBJ2-7 better. Looked up from germline, CDR1 is SNHLY and CDR2 is FYNNEI. The CDR3 contains 15 residues. The CDR3, as DNA: TGTGCCAGCAGACCCCGCCGGGACAGCACCTACGAGCAGTACTTC. Translated, it gives CASRPRRDSTYEQYF.

The chain recombines TRBV4-2 with TRBJ2-2, with 8 nucleotides matching TRBD2. This CDR3 has 18 amino acids. V shed 3 bases, J shed 5 bases, and the junction held 14 bases outside the gene matches. Germline CDR1 and CDR2: LGHNA and YNFKEQ. The CDR3 protein is CASSQYPGGPVYTGELFF. The DNA for the CDR3 is TGTGCCAGCAGCCAGTACCCGGGGGGGCCTGTATATACCGGGGAGCTGTTTTTT.

The chain carries TRBV7-2 and TRBJ2-1; TRBD2 might be the D (5 bases). Germline CDR1 is SGHTA and CDR2 is FQGNSA. CDR3 size: 15 residues. Between the trimmed V and J ends, which lost 1 base and 3 bases, there was a span of 10 bases. Here the CDR3 reads CASSLDGIYYNEQFF. The CDR3 DNA reads TGTGCCAGCAGCTTAGACGGGATTTACTACAATGAGCAGTTCTTC.

The chain couples TRBV29-1 to TRBJ2-1, with 14 nucleotides matching TRBD2. This CDR3 spans 13 amino acids. J gave up 8 bases and V 4 bases, and 1 base lay outside the gene matches. Germline lookup yields CDR1 SQVTM and CDR2 ANQGSEA. Written as DNA, the CDR3 is TGCAGCGTTGGACTAGCGGGAGGGCATGAGCAGTTCTTC. Protein: CSVGLAGGHEQFF.

CDR3: CAWSENYGYTF. The DNA for the CDR3 is TGTGCCTGGAGCGAGAACTATGGCTACACCTTC. The genes are TRBV30 and TRBJ1-2; D uncertain. Germline V lookup: CDR1 GTSNPN, CDR2 SVGIG (reference sequence). Trimming took off 3 bases at V and 2 bases at J, with 4 bases between the two ends. This CDR3 spans 11 amino acids.

The genes are TRBV10-3 and TRBJ1-1; TRBD1 agrees at 8 bases. The CDR3 is 14 amino acids. Unmatched junction bases numbered 3, after V lost 5 bases and J lost 1 base. The V gene's germline CDR1 is ENHRY and CDR2 SYGVKD. This CDR3 reads CAISRTGKNTEAFF. CDR3 nucleotide sequence: TGTGCCATCAGTCGGACAGGGAAGAACACTGAAGCTTTCTTT.

The V call is TRBV28, the J call TRBJ2-6; no clear D. Germline V gene data show CDR1 as MDHEN and CDR2 as SYDVKM. This CDR3 spans 13 amino acids. V was trimmed by 8 bases and J by 0 bases, leaving 5 bases between them. The CDR3 DNA reads TGTGCCAGCTACAGCTCTGGGGCCAACGTCCTGACTTTC. Its translation: CASYSSGANVLTF.

The chain has TRBV28 and TRBJ1-6; 11 nucleotides line up with TRBD1. The germline CDR1 and CDR2 sequences are MDHEN and SYDVKM. This CDR3 comprises 15 residues. Trimming at V came to 7 bases and at J to 10 bases, leaving 9 bases not matched to a gene. The CDR3 loop is CASTTGTGGVSPLHF. For the CDR3, the DNA is TGTGCCAGCACCACCGGGACAGGGGGAGTGTCACCCCTCCACTTT.

This clone was recorded a few times. The V gene is TRBV5-5, the J gene TRBJ2-1; unclear D gene. The CDR3 sequence is 13 residues long. Trimming took off 0 bases at V and 6 bases at J, with 7 bases between the two ends. Germline CDR1 and CDR2: SGHKS and YYEKEE (reference sequence). This CDR3 is CASSLEHLNEQFF. In nucleotides, the CDR3 is TGTGCCAGCAGCTTGGAACACCTCAATGAGCAGTTCTTC. Supplemented by reference TRBV5-5 and TRBJ2-1, the full variable domain reads DAGVTQSPTHLIKTRGQQVTLRCSPISGHKSVSWYQQVLGQGPQFIFQYYEKEERGRGNFPDRFSARQFPNYSSELNVNALLLGDSALYLCASSLEHLNEQFFGPGTRLTVL.

Of note for this clone: Compared with germline, one end of the junction differs, possibly owing to a read error. The chain joins TRBV28 to TRBJ2-7, with TRBD2 identical over 11 bases. Germline V gives CDR1 MDHEN, CDR2 SYDVKM. CDR3 length equals 12 residues. The CDR3 coding sequence is TGTGCCAGCAGTTTATGGCCGGGACTAGCGGTATTC. Its protein product is CASSLWPGLAVF.

This clone appeared a few times. J is TRBJ2-1 and V is TRBV9, with 11 nucleotides matching TRBD2. This CDR3 is 16 amino acids long. Losses at the gene ends were 0 bases for V and 6 bases for J; bases not matched to a gene: 5. CDR1 is SGDLS and CDR2 is YYNGEE in the germline V gene. The CDR3 region is CASSVGLAGLSNEQFF. As DNA, the CDR3 is TGTGCCAGCAGCGTAGGACTAGCGGGGCTCAGCAATGAGCAGTTCTTC.

CDR3 sequence (DNA): TGTGCCAGCTCCCGTGCGGGACTAGCTAATGATGAGCAGTTCTTC. Its protein product is CASSRAGLANDEQFF. The chain joins TRBV18 to TRBJ2-1, with 9 nucleotides matching TRBD2. Germline values: CDR1 KGHSH, CDR2 LQKENI. This CDR3 region has 15 residues. Germline trimming cut 6 bases from V and 8 bases from J; bases unmatched to any gene: 11.

The genes are TRBV6-1 and TRBJ2-5; no firm D call. Trimming pared 7 bases from V and 0 bases from J, leaving 12 bases between. The CDR3 sequence is 14 residues long. Germline V gene data show CDR1 as MNHNS and CDR2 as SASEGT. The chain's CDR3 is CASNYPPNQETQYF. CDR3 DNA sequence: TGTGCCAGCAACTACCCACCAAACCAAGAGACCCAGTACTTC.

V usage is TRBV30 and J usage is TRBJ2-5, with D perhaps TRBD2 (6 bases). V gave up 0 bases and J gave up 5 bases, with 16 bases separating them. This CDR3 has 15 residues. Per germline, CDR1 GTSNPN and CDR2 SVGIG (reference sequence). The DNA for the CDR3 is TGTGCCTGGAGTGTAGGAGGGGCAGCCGGGGAGACCCAGTACTTC. This gives the protein CAWSVGGAAGETQYF.

The chain carries TRBV6-5 and TRBJ1-1; TRBD1 aligns across 7 bases. Germline V lookup: CDR1 MNHEY, CDR2 SVGAGI. The CDR3 sequence is 15 residues long. J was trimmed by 0 bases and V by 5 bases; bases with no gene match: 6. The CDR3 loop reads CASSIRTGLNTEAFF. The CDR3 nucleotides read TGTGCCAGCAGTATACGGACAGGATTGAACACTGAAGCTTTCTTT.

This clone was picked up a small number of times. The V and J genes are TRBV5-1 and TRBJ2-7, with a tentative D call TRBD1 (6 bases). The germline CDR1 and CDR2 sequences are SGHRS and YFSETQ. The CDR3 is made up of 14 amino acids. V was clipped by 0 bases and J by 5 bases, with 12 bases between them. This CDR3 reads CASSLEQGYNEQYF. DNA of the CDR3: TGCGCCAGCAGCTTGGAACAGGGTTACAACGAGCAGTACTTC.

This clone occurred a few times. The CDR3, as DNA: TGTGCCAGCAGCGGACAGGGAGGGGAGGTAGCCGAGCAGTACTTC. Its translation: CASSGQGGEVAEQYF. The chain carries TRBV5-4 and TRBJ2-7; weak D call: TRBD1 (8 bases). Germline assignment: CDR1 SGHNT and CDR2 YYREEE (reference sequence). The CDR3 runs 15 residues. V was clipped by 4 bases and J by 6 bases, with 20 bases between them.

The J gene is TRBJ2-1, the V gene TRBV5-1; D might be TRBD2 (6 bases). Germline assignment: CDR1 SGHRS and CDR2 YFSETQ. V was pared by 1 base and J by 5 bases, with 13 bases between. The CDR3 extends over 15 amino acids. The CDR3 region has the DNA TGCGCCAGCAGCTTGTCACCGGGGGAGGACAATGAGCAGTTCTTC. It codes for CASSLSPGEDNEQFF. Variable domain in full (rest from reference TRBV5-1 and TRBJ2-1): KAGVTQTPRYLIKTRGQQVTLSCSPISGHRSVSWYQQTPGQGLQFLFEYFSETQRNKGNFPGRFSGRQFSNSRSEMNVSTLELGDSALYLCASSLSPGEDNEQFFGPGTRLTVL.

The genes are TRBV5-6 and TRBJ1-1; TRBD1 aligns across 8 bases. The ends lost 4 bases at V and 4 bases at J; junction bases unmatched: 9. The CDR3 contains 15 residues. Germline CDR1 SGHDT, CDR2 YYEEEE. In DNA, the CDR3 is TGTGCCAGCAGCCCAGACAGGGGAAGGAGCACTGAAGCTTTCTTT. Translated: CASSPDRGRSTEAFF.

The gene calls are TRBV4-1 and TRBJ1-3; D remains unclear. Germline V lookup: CDR1 MGHRA, CDR2 YSYEKL. This CDR3 spans 17 amino acids. The V gene lost 0 bases and the J gene lost 0 bases, with 12 bases spanning the gap. DNA of the CDR3: TGCGCCAGCAGCCAAGATCTTCCGCGGGGCTCTGGAAACACCATATATTTT. Translating gives CASSQDLPRGSGNTIYF.

This clone was seen more than once but under ten times. The rearrangement joins TRBV7-6 to TRBJ1-1, with 10 bases fitting TRBD1. There are 14 residues in the CDR3. The V segment lost 5 bases and the J segment 4 bases; nucleotides outside the gene matches: 4. Germline values: CDR1 SGHVS, CDR2 FNYEAQ. CDR3 nucleotide sequence: TGTGCCAGCAGCCTGGGACAGGGGCGCACTGAAGCTTTCTTT. Translation: CASSLGQGRTEAFF.